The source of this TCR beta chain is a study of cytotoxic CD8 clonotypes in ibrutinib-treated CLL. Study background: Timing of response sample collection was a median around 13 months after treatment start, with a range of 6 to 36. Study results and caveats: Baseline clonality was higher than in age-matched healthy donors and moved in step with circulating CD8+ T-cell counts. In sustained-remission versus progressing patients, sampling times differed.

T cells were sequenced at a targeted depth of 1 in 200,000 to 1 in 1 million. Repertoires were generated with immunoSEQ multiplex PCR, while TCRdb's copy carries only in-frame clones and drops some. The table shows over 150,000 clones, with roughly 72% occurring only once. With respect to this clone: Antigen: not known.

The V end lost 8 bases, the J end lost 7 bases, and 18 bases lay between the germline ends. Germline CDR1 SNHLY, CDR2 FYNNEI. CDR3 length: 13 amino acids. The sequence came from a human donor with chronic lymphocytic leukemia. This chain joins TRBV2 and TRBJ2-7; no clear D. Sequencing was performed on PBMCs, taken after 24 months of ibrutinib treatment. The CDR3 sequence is CASCRTVLREQYF. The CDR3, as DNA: TGTGCCAGCTGTCGAACGGTACTTCGAGAGCAGTACTTC.